These 26 T cell receptor beta chains share one sample of origin, sequenced in a study of cytomegalovirus exposure and HLA in healthy donors. TCRdb's copy holds only in-frame clones and misses some; the assay was immunoSEQ multiplex PCR. The sample yields some 80,000 clones, about 96% seen once. The sample comprised PBMCs. The receptor source for this set is a man between 18 and 29 years old in good health and CMV-seropositive.

The V and J genes are TRBV10-1 and TRBJ2-5; TRBD1 agrees at 7 bases. The V gene end was trimmed by 2 bases and the J gene end by 5 bases; junction bases not matched to a gene: 8. Germline V gives CDR1 WNHNN, CDR2 SYGVQD (reference sequence). This CDR3 has 15 residues. The CDR3 spells CASSEVLGGSETQYF. In DNA, the CDR3 is TGCGCCAGCAGTGAGGTGCTAGGGGGCTCGGAGACCCAGTACTTC.

The chain joins TRBV11-2 to TRBJ2-7, with a possible D match to TRBD1 (5 bases). The V gene lost 3 bases and the J gene lost 3 bases, with 9 bases spanning the gap. The CDR3 extends over 13 amino acids. Germline V gives CDR1 SGHAT, CDR2 FQNNGV. CDR3 DNA: TGTGCCAGCAGCTTTAGCAGGGTCTACGAGCAGTACTTC. This gives the protein CASSFSRVYEQYF.

The gene calls are TRBV6-5 and TRBJ2-7, with D possibly being TRBD2 (6 bases). Germline assignment: CDR1 MNHEY and CDR2 SVGAGI. This CDR3 has 15 residues. Trimming left V 7 bases short and J 0 bases short, with 16 bases between. The CDR3 loop reads CASTKDPGLSYEQYF. The DNA of the CDR3 is TGTGCCAGCACCAAGGACCCGGGACTCTCCTACGAGCAGTACTTC.

This clone was observed a single time. The CDR3 nucleotides are TGTGCCAGCAGCGTAGGAATGAGCTCCTACAATGAGCAGTTCTTC. Amino acid sequence: CASSVGMSSYNEQFF. The chain uses TRBV9 and TRBJ2-1; D is ambiguous. With 0 bases removed from V and 0 bases from J, the gap between germline ends came to 7 bases. This CDR3 region has 15 residues. Germline V lookup: CDR1 SGDLS, CDR2 YYNGEE.

The V and J genes are TRBV5-1 and TRBJ2-1; 9 nucleotides match TRBD2. This CDR3 has 14 residues. Trimming cost V 5 bases and J 10 bases; bases outside gene matches: 10. Germline lookup yields CDR1 SGHRS and CDR2 YFSETQ. The chain's CDR3 is CASRLLAGASEQFF. CDR3 DNA: TGCGCCAGCAGATTGTTAGCGGGAGCTTCGGAGCAGTTCTTC. Drawing the rest from reference TRBV5-1 and TRBJ2-1, the complete variable domain is KAGVTQTPRYLIKTRGQQVTLSCSPISGHRSVSWYQQTPGQGLQFLFEYFSETQRNKGNFPGRFSGRQFSNSRSEMNVSTLELGDSALYLCASRLLAGASEQFFGPGTRLTVL.

The chain uses TRBV7-2 and TRBJ2-1; 16 bases fit TRBD2. Trimming cost V 6 bases and J 1 base; bases outside gene matches: 6. Germline-derived CDR1 and CDR2 are SGHTA and FQGNSA. CDR3 length: 18 amino acids. The CDR3 DNA reads as TGTGCCAGCAGGGTTCCGGGACTAGCGGGAGGGTCCTACAATGAGCAGTTCTTC. Protein product: CASRVPGLAGGSYNEQFF.

The chain links TRBV9 to TRBJ2-2; D is ambiguous. V was clipped by 3 bases and J by 7 bases, with 13 bases between them. The CDR3 spans 14 residues. Germline V gene data show CDR1 as SGDLS and CDR2 as YYNGEE. CDR3 sequence reads: CASSGDLSHGELFF. CDR3 DNA sequence: TGTGCCAGCAGCGGTGACCTTAGCCACGGGGAGCTGTTTTTT.

This chain links TRBV29-1 with TRBJ2-7, with a weak D call TRBD1 (7 bases). V lost 7 bases, J lost 6 bases, and 19 bases lay in between. The CDR3 length is 13 residues. Per the germline V gene, CDR1 is SQVTM and CDR2 is ANQGSEA. The CDR3 here is CSGRGENAFEQYF. CDR3 DNA: TGCAGCGGCAGGGGGGAAAACGCCTTCGAGCAGTACTTC.

This rearrangement joins TRBV11-2 to TRBJ2-2; 8 bases are a match to TRBD2. The trim removed 3 bases at V and 6 bases at J, leaving 6 bases unmatched. Looked up from germline, CDR1 is SGHAT and CDR2 is FQNNGV. CDR3 size: 15 residues. The CDR3 sequence is CASSFGRAQAGELFF. CDR3 nucleotides: TGTGCCAGCAGCTTCGGGAGGGCGCAGGCCGGGGAGCTGTTTTTT.

This clone showed up just a few times. V is TRBV14 and J is TRBJ2-7; 9 nucleotides align to TRBD2. Unmatched junction bases numbered 6, after V lost 4 bases and J lost 2 bases. The germline gives CDR1 SGHDN, CDR2 FVKESK. This CDR3 has 15 amino acids. CDR3: CASSLLAGYPYEQYF. CDR3 bases: TGTGCCAGCAGCCTCCTAGCGGGATACCCCTACGAGCAGTACTTC.

The chain links TRBV18 to TRBJ1-1; maybe TRBD1 (5 bases). The CDR3 extends over 13 amino acids. Deletions cut 4 bases from V and 3 bases from J, with 9 bases between. The germline CDR1 and CDR2 sequences are KGHSH and LQKENI. The CDR3 nucleotides read TGTGCCAGCTCACTTGACAGAGACACTGAAGCTTTCTTT. Protein sequence: CASSLDRDTEAFF.

V and J are TRBV18 and TRBJ2-7; D may be TRBD1 (6 bases). The CDR3 is 13 amino acids. Germline lookup yields CDR1 KGHSH and CDR2 LQKENI. Trimming pared 0 bases from V and 3 bases from J, leaving 6 bases between. For the CDR3, the DNA is TGTGCCAGCTCACCACCGGACAGCTACGAGCAGTACTTC. Its translation: CASSPPDSYEQYF.

This chain connects TRBV28 to TRBJ2-3, with D possibly TRBD2 on 5 matching bases. The CDR3 sequence is 15 residues long. Trimming pared 1 base from V and 10 bases from J, leaving 18 bases between. Germline CDR1 is MDHEN and CDR2 is SYDVKM. The CDR3, as DNA: TGTGCCAGCAGTTTATTGGCGGGCCCCGGATTTTCGCAGTATTTT. Translating gives CASSLLAGPGFSQYF.

The gene calls are TRBV5-1 and TRBJ1-1, with D perhaps TRBD1 (5 bases). Germline V gives CDR1 SGHRS, CDR2 YFSETQ. CDR3 size: 15 residues. V lost 0 bases to trimming and J lost 0 bases, with 9 bases between them. CDR3 sequence reads: CASSLDRGMNTEAFF. CDR3 in DNA: TGCGCCAGCAGCTTGGATAGGGGAATGAACACTGAAGCTTTCTTT.

The chain is built from TRBV6-4 and TRBJ1-3; D unresolved. Trimming shortened V by 6 bases and J by 2 bases, and 11 bases separated the two germline ends. The germline CDR1 and CDR2 sequences are MRHNA and SNTAGT. The CDR3 is made up of 14 amino acids. The CDR3 protein is CASRSPGTGNTIYF. CDR3 DNA sequence: TGTGCCAGCAGGTCCCCGGGGACTGGAAACACCATATATTTT.

V gene TRBV5-6 combines with J gene TRBJ1-2, with D uncertain. Germline loops: CDR1 SGHDT, CDR2 YYEEEE. Trimming removed 4 bases at V and 5 bases at J, with 15 bases between. The CDR3 contains 14 residues. CDR3 in DNA: TGTGCCAGCAGCCGAGGAGATCTTGCGTATGGCTACACCTTC. Translated, it gives CASSRGDLAYGYTF.

V is TRBV4-1 and J is TRBJ2-7, with 12 nucleotides matching TRBD1. The CDR3 extends over 16 amino acids. After removal of 2 bases from V and 10 bases from J, the junction contained 12 bases not matched to a gene. CDR1 MGHRA and CDR2 YSYEKL come from the germline V gene. CDR3 bases: TGCGCCAGCAGCCAACTAACCCGGGACAGGGGGCCCCGCCAGTACTTC. Amino acid sequence: CASSQLTRDRGPRQYF.

This rearrangement joins TRBV30 to TRBJ2-3, with 10 nucleotides matching TRBD2. The CDR3 contains 16 residues. Germline-derived CDR1 and CDR2 are GTSNPN and SVGIG (reference sequence). The trim removed 2 bases at V and 1 base at J, leaving 6 bases unmatched. In nucleotides, the CDR3 is TGTGCCTGGAGTAGAGCTAGCGGGAGTCGCACAGATACGCAGTATTTT. Encoded protein: CAWSRASGSRTDTQYF.

A remark on this clone: One junction end disagrees with the germline gene, perhaps due to a read error. CDR3 nucleotide sequence: TGTACCAGTAGAAAACTAGCAGGAGTGGTGGAGCAGTTCTTC. Amino acid sequence: CTSRKLAGVVEQFF. The chain carries TRBV19 and TRBJ2-1; tentatively, D is TRBD2 (6 bases). This CDR3 region has 14 residues. Germline-derived CDR1 and CDR2 are LNHDA and SQIVND (reference sequence). The full variable domain, completed using reference TRBV19 and TRBJ2-1, is DGGITQSPKYLFRKEGQNVTLSCEQNLNHDAMYWYRQDPGQGLRLIYYSQIVNDFQKGDIAEGYSVSREKKESFPLTVTSAQKNPTAFYLCTSRKLAGVVEQFFGPGTRLTVL.

This chain connects TRBV28 to TRBJ2-5, with a tentative D call TRBD2 (5 bases). The DNA matches TRBJ2-7 better at its end, which makes the J call doubtful. CDR1 is MDHEN and CDR2 is SYDVKM in the germline V gene. The CDR3 has 11 residues. The CDR3 region has the DNA TGTGCCAGCACCGGACTTTACGAGCAGTACTTC. Translating gives CASTGLYEQYF.

This clone was observed a single time. This sequence joins TRBV7-6 and TRBJ1-3, with D unresolved. The CDR3 length is 14 residues. CDR1 SGHVS and CDR2 FNYEAQ come from the germline V gene. The V end lost 1 base, the J end lost 2 bases, and 6 bases lay between the germline ends. This CDR3 is CASSLGGTGNTIYF. The CDR3 nucleotides are TGTGCCAGCAGCTTAGGAGGGACTGGAAACACCATATATTTT.

This clone was detected only once. This chain links TRBV11-2 with TRBJ2-5, with D possibly TRBD2 on 6 matching bases. Germline values: CDR1 SGHAT, CDR2 FQNNGV. The ends were cut back, 6 bases at V and 4 bases at J, with 15 bases in the middle. CDR3 length equals 14 residues. The CDR3 coding sequence is TGTGCCAGCAGTCGCTGGAGGGCCGGAGAGACCCAGTACTTC. Amino acid sequence: CASSRWRAGETQYF.

The genes are TRBV29-1 and TRBJ2-5, with TRBD1 as a possible D gene (5 bases). Trimming took off 4 bases at V and 2 bases at J, with 8 bases between the two ends. This CDR3 contains 12 residues. Germline V gene lookup returns CDR1 SQVTM and CDR2 ANQGSEA. The CDR3 DNA reads as TGCAGCGTTGTGGCAGGGCAAGAGACCCAGTACTTC. This translates into CSVVAGQETQYF.

The CDR3 DNA follows: TGTGCCAGCTCACTGGGACAGAACACCGGGGAGCTGTTTTTT. Its protein product is CASSLGQNTGELFF. The chain employs TRBV18 and TRBJ2-2, with D possibly matching TRBD1 (6 bases). Germline assignment: CDR1 KGHSH and CDR2 LQKENI. The CDR3 has 14 amino acids. Trimming removed 4 bases from V and 1 base from J, with 7 bases in between.

The chain is built from TRBV29-1 and TRBJ2-2, with 7 bases identical to TRBD1. This CDR3 region has 11 residues. Per the germline V gene, CDR1 is SQVTM and CDR2 is ANQGSEA. V gave up 8 bases and J gave up 8 bases; unmatched junction bases: 5. CDR3 residues: CSITGDGELFF. The CDR3 DNA sequence: TGCAGCATAACAGGGGATGGGGAGCTGTTTTTT.

This clone showed up just once. The chain combines TRBV27 with TRBJ1-2; TRBD1 might be the D (5 bases). The CDR3 consists of 14 residues. Trimming stripped 3 bases from V and 4 bases from J, with 12 bases between. Germline loops: CDR1 MNHEY, CDR2 SMNVEV (reference sequence). The CDR3 region is CASSFRGRPYGYTF. CDR3 in DNA: TGTGCCAGCAGTTTCCGGGGGAGGCCCTATGGCTACACCTTC.